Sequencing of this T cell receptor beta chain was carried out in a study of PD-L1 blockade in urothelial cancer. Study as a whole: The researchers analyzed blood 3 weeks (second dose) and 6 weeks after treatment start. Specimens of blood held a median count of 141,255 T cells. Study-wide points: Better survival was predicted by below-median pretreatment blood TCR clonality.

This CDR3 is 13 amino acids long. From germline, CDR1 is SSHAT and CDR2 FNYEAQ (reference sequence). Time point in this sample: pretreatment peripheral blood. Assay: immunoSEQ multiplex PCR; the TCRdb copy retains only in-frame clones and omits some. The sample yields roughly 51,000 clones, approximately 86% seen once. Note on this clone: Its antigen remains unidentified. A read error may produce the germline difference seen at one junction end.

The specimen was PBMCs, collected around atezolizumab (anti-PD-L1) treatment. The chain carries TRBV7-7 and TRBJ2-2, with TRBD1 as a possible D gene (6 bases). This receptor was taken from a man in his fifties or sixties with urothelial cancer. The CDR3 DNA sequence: TGTGCTAGCAGCTCCCAGGGGAACGGGGAGCTGTTTTTT. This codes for CASSSQGNGELFF.